A selection of T cell receptor beta chains follows, all from one sample in a study of cytomegalovirus exposure and HLA in healthy donors. The assay was immunoSEQ multiplex PCR, and TCRdb's table has in-frame clones only and misses some. The table shows about 140,000 clones, with 75% to 85% occurring only once. Sequenced input: PBMCs. The receptor source for this set is a female donor in good health and CMV-seronegative. The CDR3 runs from the conserved cysteine through the conserved F or W. Each record gives: V gene, J gene, clone size, D gene, CDR3 protein, CDR3 DNA. The D gene is left open where the match is weak. Size tells how often a clone was seen (once, few, many) or the class of an expanded clone, and some rows leave it out.

V gene: TRBV10-2; J gene: TRBJ1-5; clone size: -; D gene: -; CDR3 protein: CASTAMGPNQPQHF; CDR3 DNA: TGCGCCAGCACCGCGATGGGCCCCAATCAGCCCCAGCATTTT
V gene: TRBV7-2; J gene: TRBJ2-2; clone size: -; D gene: -; CDR3 protein: CASRSRVFGELFF; CDR3 DNA: TGTGCCAGCAGATCACGAGTTTTCGGGGAGCTGTTTTTT
V gene: TRBV5-5; J gene: TRBJ2-2; clone size: -; D gene: TRBD2; CDR3 protein: CASSLGPAGVTGELFF; CDR3 DNA: TGTGCCAGCAGCTTGGGCCCGGCGGGGGTCACCGGGGAGCTGTTTTTT
V gene: TRBV6-6; J gene: TRBJ1-5; clone size: few; D gene: -; CDR3 protein: CASEVYSNQPQHF; CDR3 DNA: TGTGCCAGCGAGGTATATAGCAATCAGCCCCAGCATTTT
V gene: TRBV15; J gene: TRBJ1-1; clone size: -; D gene: TRBD1; CDR3 protein: CATSRDGDSEAFF; CDR3 DNA: TGTGCCACCAGCAGAGATGGGGACAGTGAAGCTTTCTTT
V gene: TRBV10-3; J gene: TRBJ2-1; clone size: -; D gene: -; CDR3 protein: CAISERGQYNEQFF; CDR3 DNA: TGTGCCATCAGTGAAAGGGGACAATACAATGAGCAGTTCTTC
V gene: TRBV9; J gene: TRBJ1-5; clone size: many; D gene: -; CDR3 protein: CASSRGASNQPQHF; CDR3 DNA: TGTGCCAGCAGCCGGGGGGCTAGCAATCAGCCCCAGCATTTT
V gene: TRBV19; J gene: TRBJ2-3; clone size: once; D gene: TRBD2; CDR3 protein: CASSPRDYTDTQYF; CDR3 DNA: TGTGCCAGTAGTCCACGGGACTACACAGATACGCAGTATTTT
V gene: TRBV5-4; J gene: TRBJ1-2; clone size: -; D gene: TRBD1; CDR3 protein: CASSTLGQGKVKDTF; CDR3 DNA: TGTGCCAGCAGCACCCTCGGACAGGGAAAGGTTAAGGACACCTTC
V gene: TRBV7-6; J gene: TRBJ1-2; clone size: -; D gene: TRBD1; CDR3 protein: CASSLQGASGYTF; CDR3 DNA: TGTGCCAGCAGCCTCCAGGGGGCTAGTGGCTACACCTTC
V gene: TRBV6-1; J gene: TRBJ1-6; clone size: -; D gene: TRBD1; CDR3 protein: CASQGVRDSPLHF; CDR3 DNA: TGTGCCAGCCAGGGGGTTCGGGATTCACCCCTCCACTTT
V gene: TRBV7-2; J gene: TRBJ2-7; clone size: once; D gene: -; CDR3 protein: CASSSPSVEQYF; CDR3 DNA: TGTGCCAGCAGCTCCCCTAGCGTCGAGCAGTACTTC
V gene: TRBV9; J gene: TRBJ1-1; clone size: -; D gene: TRBD1; CDR3 protein: CASSTGTDYTEAFF; CDR3 DNA: TGTGCCAGCAGCACGGGGACAGACTACACTGAAGCTTTCTTT
V gene: TRBV7-2; J gene: TRBJ1-2; clone size: -; D gene: TRBD1; CDR3 protein: CASSLGQGISYTF; CDR3 DNA: TGTGCCAGCAGCTTAGGACAGGGGATCAGCTACACCTTC
V gene: TRBV30; J gene: TRBJ2-7; clone size: -; D gene: TRBD2; CDR3 protein: CAWSVQLAGLEQYF; CDR3 DNA: TGTGCCTGGAGTGTACAATTAGCGGGGCTCGAGCAGTACTTC
V gene: TRBV28; J gene: TRBJ2-5; clone size: -; D gene: TRBD2; CDR3 protein: CASSLALIAGGLETQYF; CDR3 DNA: TGTGCCAGCAGTTTAGCCCTCATAGCGGGGGGGCTTGAGACCCAGTACTTC
V gene: TRBV6-6; J gene: TRBJ2-7; clone size: few; D gene: TRBD1; CDR3 protein: CASGRDRVYEQYF; CDR3 DNA: TGTGCCAGCGGCCGGGACAGAGTCTACGAGCAGTACTTC
V gene: TRBV19; J gene: TRBJ1-2; clone size: -; D gene: TRBD1; CDR3 protein: CASSGTAYGYTF; CDR3 DNA: TGTGCCAGTAGCGGGACAGCCTATGGCTACACCTTC
V gene: TRBV4-1; J gene: TRBJ1-4; clone size: -; D gene: TRBD1; CDR3 protein: CASSQGDRVDGEKLFF; CDR3 DNA: TGCGCCAGCAGCCAAGGTGACAGGGTTGACGGTGAAAAACTGTTTTTT
V gene: TRBV7-3; J gene: TRBJ2-1; clone size: -; D gene: -; CDR3 protein: CASSSPGFLDNEQFF; CDR3 DNA: TGTGCCAGCAGCTCCCCAGGGTTTTTAGACAATGAGCAGTTCTTC
V gene: TRBV7-2; J gene: TRBJ1-5; clone size: -; D gene: -; CDR3 protein: CASSTRRGSNQPQHF; CDR3 DNA: TGTGCCAGCAGCACCCGACGGGGGAGCAATCAGCCCCAGCATTTT
V gene: TRBV11-2; J gene: TRBJ2-5; clone size: -; D gene: TRBD1; CDR3 protein: CASSPSGRTGETQYF; CDR3 DNA: TGTGCCAGCAGCCCCTCGGGACGGACAGGGGAGACCCAGTACTTC
V gene: TRBV5-1; J gene: TRBJ2-6; clone size: -; D gene: -; CDR3 protein: CASSFRGSGANVLTF; CDR3 DNA: TGCGCCAGCAGCTTTCGGGGGTCAGGGGCCAACGTCCTGACTTTC
V gene: TRBV10-1; J gene: TRBJ2-3; clone size: -; D gene: TRBD2; CDR3 protein: CASSYVAGEGTDTQYF; CDR3 DNA: TGCGCCAGCAGTTATGTAGCGGGAGAGGGCACAGATACGCAGTATTTT
V gene: TRBV11-1; J gene: TRBJ2-2; clone size: -; D gene: -; CDR3 protein: CASSFQGSNTGELFF; CDR3 DNA: TGTGCCAGCAGCTTTCAGGGCAGCAACACCGGGGAGCTGTTTTTT
V gene: TRBV25-1; J gene: TRBJ2-7; clone size: -; D gene: -; CDR3 protein: CASSNPGEFYEQYF; CDR3 DNA: TGTGCCAGCAGTAACCCGGGGGAGTTCTACGAGCAGTACTTC
V gene: TRBV6-1; J gene: TRBJ1-5; clone size: -; D gene: -; CDR3 protein: CASSEGREAIQPQHF; CDR3 DNA: TGTGCCAGCAGTGAAGGGAGGGAAGCAATTCAGCCCCAGCATTTT
V gene: TRBV5-4; J gene: TRBJ2-5; clone size: -; D gene: TRBD2; CDR3 protein: CASRSGTSGGDPQETQYF; CDR3 DNA: TGTGCCAGCAGATCCGGGACTAGCGGGGGAGACCCCCAAGAGACCCAGTACTTC
V gene: TRBV7-9; J gene: TRBJ2-7; clone size: few; D gene: -; CDR3 protein: CASSTSGQGYEQYF; CDR3 DNA: -